This entry lists 8 T cell receptor beta chains sequenced from one sample in a study of blood T cell repertoires in COVID-19. TCRdb's copy holds only in-frame clones and misses some; the assay was immunoSEQ multiplex PCR. The sample lists roughly 200,000 clones; 80% to 85% were seen once. The material sequenced was peripheral blood. Every receptor here comes from a man aged 45 to 65 with active or convalescent COVID-19.

V gene TRBV12-3 or TRBV12-4 combines with J gene TRBJ2-5; 9 nucleotides agree with TRBD1. With 6 bases clipped from V and 7 bases from J, the junction kept 3 bases outside the gene matches. CDR3 size: 12 residues. CDR3 region: CASSRQGGTQYF. The DNA of the CDR3 is TGTGCCAGCAGCCGACAGGGGGGGACCCAGTACTTC.

This clone was seen just once. The chain carries TRBV6-5 and TRBJ1-5, with 7 nucleotides matching TRBD1. Germline-derived CDR1 and CDR2 are MNHEY and SVGAGI. The CDR3 is 15 amino acids. V dropped 0 bases and J dropped 7; count of bases not matched to a gene: 6. The CDR3 DNA is TGTGCCAGCAGTTACTCGACAGGGTCGGACCAGCCCCAGCATTTT. This encodes CASSYSTGSDQPQHF.

This clone was seen only a few times. The V gene is TRBV21-1, the J gene TRBJ1-1; TRBD1 was called by the table and not checked on the DNA. TRBV21-1 is given as a pseudogene. This CDR3 contains 15 residues. Here the CDR3 DNA reads TGTGCCAGCACCGCGTTGGGGAACAGGGGTACTGAAGCTTTCTTT. Protein product: CASTALGNRGTEAFF.

The chain couples TRBV5-1 to TRBJ2-7, with TRBD2 matching 13 bases. CDR3 length equals 16 residues. Germline V gives CDR1 SGHRS, CDR2 YFSETQ. Losses at the gene ends were 4 bases for V and 6 bases for J; bases not matched to a gene: 10. CDR3 residues: CASSRGTSGVSPEQYF. In nucleotides, the CDR3 is TGCGCCAGCAGCAGGGGGACTAGCGGGGTCTCTCCCGAGCAGTACTTC.

The chain is built from TRBV5-5 and TRBJ1-1, with TRBD1 identical over 7 bases. With 6 bases clipped from V and 0 bases from J, the junction kept 2 bases outside the gene matches. The CDR3 sequence is 13 residues long. In germline, CDR1 is SGHKS, CDR2 YYEKEE (reference sequence). Here the CDR3 DNA reads TGTGCCAGCATGACAGGGTTGAACACTGAAGCTTTCTTT. This translates into CASMTGLNTEAFF.

This clone has a handful of counts. The gene calls are TRBV6-2 or TRBV6-3 and TRBJ2-1; 11 nucleotides line up with TRBD2. The V and J ends lost 5 bases and 10 bases, in that order; junction bases with no gene match: 13. This CDR3 is built from 16 residues. Germline CDR1 is MNHEY and CDR2 is SVGEGT. The CDR3 DNA reads as TGTGCCAGCAGTCCCAGTAGCGGGGGGGCAAGTAAAGAGCAGTTCTTC. It is translated as CASSPSSGGASKEQFF.

The V gene is TRBV28, the J gene TRBJ1-2; a weak D match, TRBD1 (6 bases). Germline CDR1 and CDR2: MDHEN and SYDVKM. Trimming removed 3 bases at V and 2 bases at J, with 13 bases between. This CDR3 contains 15 residues. The DNA for the CDR3 is TGTGCCAGCAGTTTTGACAGGATCTCGAACTATGGCTACACCTTC. This encodes CASSFDRISNYGYTF.

This chain connects TRBV18 to TRBJ1-2; the D is unclear. V lost 6 bases and J lost 1, with 15 bases in between. The CDR3 is made up of 15 amino acids. Germline CDR1 KGHSH, CDR2 LQKENI. CDR3 coding DNA: TGTGCCAGCTCCGCTCGGGGTAACAATAACTATGGCTACACCTTC. It yields the protein CASSARGNNNYGYTF. The whole variable domain, remainder taken from reference TRBV18 and TRBJ1-2, is NAGVMQNPRHLVRRRGQEARLRCSPMKGHSHVYWYRQLPEEGLKFMVYLQKENIIDESGMPKERFSAEFPKEGPSILRIQQVVRGDSAAYFCASSARGNNNYGYTFGSGTRLTVV.